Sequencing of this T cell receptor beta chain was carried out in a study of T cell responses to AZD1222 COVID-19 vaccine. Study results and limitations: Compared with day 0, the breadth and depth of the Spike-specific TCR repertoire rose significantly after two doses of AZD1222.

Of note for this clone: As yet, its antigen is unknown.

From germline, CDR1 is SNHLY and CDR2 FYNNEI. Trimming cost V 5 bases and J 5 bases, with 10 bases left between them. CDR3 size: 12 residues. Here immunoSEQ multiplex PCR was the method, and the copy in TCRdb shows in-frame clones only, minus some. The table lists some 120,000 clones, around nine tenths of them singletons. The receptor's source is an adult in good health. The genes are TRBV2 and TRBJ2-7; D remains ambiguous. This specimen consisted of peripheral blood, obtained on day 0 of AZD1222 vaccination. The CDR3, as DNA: TGTGCCAGCAGTTGGAAAAGGGACGAGCAGTACTTC. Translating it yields CASSWKRDEQYF.